This T cell receptor (beta chain) was obtained from a study of T cell repertoires in cytomegalovirus infection. About the study: An indication of both CMV infection and matching HLA type came from public TCR beta signatures. Whole-study results and caveats: Pooled public TCR beta family frequency picked out CMV carriers with the relevant HLA. Within the response measured ex vivo, HLA-C-restricted CMV-specific TCR beta clonotypes were dominant.

This clonotype was seen a few times. Antigen unknown. TCRdb processed the reads anew with MiXCR; each CDR3 protein has one entry. Among approximately 200,000 distinct CDR3 sequences, approximately 22% were seen once, and the ten largest hold over 15%. Unmatched junction bases numbered 4, after V lost 0 bases and J lost 2 bases. This CDR3 has 15 amino acids. Germline values: CDR1 SGHRS, CDR2 YFSETQ. This receptor was taken from a human donor in good health (CMV status not recorded). Some clones in this sample may be carry-over from other donors' samples. The rearrangement joins TRBV5-1 to TRBJ2-7; 8 nucleotides align to TRBD1. Specimen: CD8+ T cells from PBMCs. CDR3 loop: CASSLETGDPYEQYF. The CDR3 DNA is TGCGCCAGCAGCTTGGAGACAGGGGATCCCTACGAGCAGTACTTC.